The 13 T cell receptor beta chains below all came from one sample that was sequenced in a study of blood T cell repertoires in COVID-19. Repertoires were generated with immunoSEQ multiplex PCR, while TCRdb's copy carries only in-frame clones and drops some. This table holds about 120,000 clones, about 85% found once. Sequenced input: peripheral blood. The receptor set was obtained from a woman in her fifties or sixties with COVID-19, enrolled during active disease.

The chain carries TRBV19 and TRBJ2-7, with TRBD2 identical over 7 bases. V lost 3 bases and J lost 3; bases outside the gene matches: 5. Germline V gives CDR1 LNHDA, CDR2 SQIVND (reference sequence). This CDR3 spans 14 amino acids. The CDR3, as DNA: TGTGCCAGTAGTATGAGCGGGGTTATCTACGAGCAGTACTTC. It codes for CASSMSGVIYEQYF. The full variable domain, in which reference TRBV19 and TRBJ2-7 provide the parts outside the CDR3, is DGGITQSPKYLFRKEGQNVTLSCEQNLNHDAMYWYRQDPGQGLRLIYYSQIVNDFQKGDIAEGYSVSREKKESFPLTVTSAQKNPTAFYLCASSMSGVIYEQYFGPGTRLTVT.

V gene TRBV18 combines with J gene TRBJ2-7, with D possibly TRBD2 on 6 matching bases. This CDR3 contains 12 residues. Germline V gives CDR1 KGHSH, CDR2 LQKENI. Trimming removed 1 base from V and 5 bases from J, with 6 bases in between. CDR3 nucleotides: TGTGCCAGCTCACCACTAGCGGACGAGCAGTACTTC. Translated: CASSPLADEQYF.

This clone has only one observation. Here the CDR3 reads CASSFSNQPQHF. The CDR3 coding sequence is TGTGCCAGCAGCTTTAGCAATCAGCCCCAGCATTTT. The rearrangement uses TRBV12-3 or TRBV12-4 and TRBJ1-5, with D unclear. The V gene lost 6 bases and the J gene lost 0 bases, with 3 bases spanning the gap. The CDR3 sequence is 12 residues long.

The V call is TRBV6-4, the J call TRBJ1-6, with TRBD1 as a possible D gene (5 bases). Germline V gives CDR1 MRHNA, CDR2 SNTAGT. V lost 7 bases to trimming and J lost 0 bases, with 16 bases between them. CDR3 length equals 17 residues. DNA of the CDR3: TGTGCCAGCACTACCCGGACATCGTTCTCCTATAATTCACCCCTCCACTTT. Translation: CASTTRTSFSYNSPLHF.

This clone was detected once. The chain recombines TRBV7-8 with TRBJ2-5; the match to TRBD1 covers 11 bases. J was trimmed by 5 bases and V by 5 bases; bases with no gene match: 7. Germline assignment: CDR1 SGHVS and CDR2 FQNEAQ. The CDR3 is made up of 15 amino acids. In DNA, the CDR3 is TGTGCCAGCAGCCCCAGGACAGGGGGCGCGGAGACCCAGTACTTC. Residues: CASSPRTGGAETQYF. The full variable domain, rest sourced from reference TRBV7-8 and TRBJ2-5, is GAGVSQSPRYKVAKRGQDVALRCDPISGHVSLFWYQQALGQGPEFLTYFQNEAQLDKSGLPSDRFFAERPEGSVSTLKIQRTQQEDSAVYLCASSPRTGGAETQYFGPGTRLLVL.

The rearrangement uses TRBV18 and TRBJ2-1; TRBD1 aligns across 9 bases. The CDR3 spans 14 residues. Per the germline V gene, CDR1 is KGHSH and CDR2 is LQKENI. The ends lost 6 bases at V and 4 bases at J; junction bases unmatched: 4. The CDR3 is CASSRDREYNEQFF. Written as DNA, the CDR3 is TGTGCCAGCTCTCGGGACAGGGAATACAATGAGCAGTTCTTC. Filled out from reference TRBV18 and TRBJ2-1, the complete variable domain reads NAGVMQNPRHLVRRRGQEARLRCSPMKGHSHVYWYRQLPEEGLKFMVYLQKENIIDESGMPKERFSAEFPKEGPSILRIQQVVRGDSAAYFCASSRDREYNEQFFGPGTRLTVL.

This clone was counted only a few times. The chain has TRBV7-2 and TRBJ2-7, with 10 bases aligning to TRBD2. The CDR3 extends over 14 amino acids. Germline assignment: CDR1 SGHTA and CDR2 FQGNSA. The V and J ends lost 7 bases and 7 bases, in that order; junction bases with no gene match: 10. The CDR3 loop reads CASTPLAGALEQYF. CDR3 DNA: TGTGCCAGCACCCCTCTAGCGGGGGCTTTGGAGCAGTACTTC. The full variable domain, with the rest looked up from reference TRBV7-2 and TRBJ2-7, is GAGVSQSPSNKVTEKGKDVELRCDPISGHTALYWYRQSLGQGLEFLIYFQGNSAPDKSGLPSDRFSAERTGGSVSTLTIQRTQQEDSAVYLCASTPLAGALEQYFGPGTRLTVT.

The gene calls are TRBV5-4 and TRBJ2-3, with TRBD2 matching 11 bases. This CDR3 comprises 16 residues. J lost 2 bases, V lost 3 bases, and 5 bases had no gene match. CDR1 and CDR2 (germline): SGHNT, YYREEE (reference sequence). This CDR3 is CASSSASGGTTDTQYF. The DNA for the CDR3 is TGTGCCAGCAGCTCCGCTAGCGGGGGGACCACAGATACGCAGTATTTT.

The genes are TRBV19 and TRBJ2-6; D gene uncertain. In germline, CDR1 is LNHDA, CDR2 SQIVND (reference sequence). CDR3 length equals 12 residues. V shed 10 bases and J shed 0 bases, with 4 bases lying between them. The CDR3 DNA reads TGTGCCACAATCTCTGGGGCCAACGTCCTGACTTTC. Amino acid sequence: CATISGANVLTF.

The J gene is TRBJ2-3, the V gene TRBV4-2; D may be TRBD1 (5 bases). Trimming removed 4 bases at V and 2 bases at J, with 10 bases between. Germline V CDR1 and CDR2: LGHNA, YNFKEQ. This CDR3 comprises 14 residues. CDR3 residues: CASSRRVSTDTQYF. CDR3 nucleotide sequence: TGTGCCAGCAGCCGCAGGGTTTCCACAGATACGCAGTATTTT.

The gene calls are TRBV7-8 and TRBJ1-5; possible D gene TRBD1, 5 bases. Germline CDR1 is SGHVS and CDR2 is FQNEAQ. V dropped 5 bases and J dropped 6 bases, with 17 bases sitting between them. This CDR3 contains 15 residues. CDR3 amino acids: CASSVDGGRGQPQHF. CDR3 DNA: TGTGCCAGCAGCGTAGATGGAGGGAGGGGTCAGCCCCAGCATTTT.

This clone was observed once. As DNA, the CDR3 is TGTGCCAGCAGCTTATTGGGACAGGGGGAGAATAATTCACCCCTCCACTTT. Amino acids: CASSLLGQGENNSPLHF. The rearrangement uses TRBV7-3 and TRBJ1-6, with 11 bases identical to TRBD1. CDR1 is SGHTA, CDR2 FQGTGA, per germline. This CDR3 is 17 amino acids long. V was pared by 2 bases and J by 5 bases, with 5 bases of the junction left unmatched.

The chain couples TRBV7-8 to TRBJ2-7, with D tentatively TRBD1 (6 bases). This CDR3 contains 17 residues. Per the germline V gene, CDR1 is SGHVS and CDR2 is FQNEAQ. Deletions cut 5 bases from V and 0 bases from J, with 20 bases between. The CDR3 protein is CASSRRTQGPSSYEQYF. In DNA, the CDR3 is TGTGCCAGCAGCCGCCGCACACAGGGCCCGAGCTCCTACGAGCAGTACTTC.